This TCR beta chain is from a study of beta chain features in type 1 diabetes. This clone was counted only a few times. Its antigen is undetermined. Cell sorting via CD45RO/CCR7/CD25/CD127/CD95/CD27 was performed to obtain CD4+ naive, central memory, regulatory and stem cell-like memory cells. The CDR3 spans 13 residues. Germline V gene sequence: CDR1 SGDLS, CDR2 YYNGEE. Trimming shortened V by 0 bases and J by 4 bases, and 7 bases separated the two germline ends. The whole isolated RNA underwent reverse transcription, so sequencing captured expressed TCRB transcripts. The table came from immunoSEQ multiplex PCR; TCRdb's copy has only in-frame clones and leaves some out. The sample consists of 200,000 to 300,000 clones, roughly 22% of them appearing once. Notes on the study in general: With patients and controls alike, PCR might favor shorter templates to an equal degree. Moderately but significantly shorter TCRB CDR3s were found in Type 1 diabetes patients in all four CD4+ subsets.

This chain joins TRBV9 and TRBJ1-1, with TRBD1 as a possible D gene (5 bases). The sequence was collected from a woman aged 40 to 50 with type 1 diabetes. Specimen: naive CD4+ T cells from blood. The CDR3, as DNA: TGTGCCAGCAGCGTAGAGCAGGGCACTGAAGCTTTCTTT. Its translation is CASSVEQGTEAFF. The full variable domain, completed using reference TRBV9 and TRBJ1-1, is DSGVTQTPKHLITATGQRVTLRCSPRSGDLSVYWYQQSLDQGLQFLIQYYNGEERAKGNILERFSAQQFPDLHSELNLSSLELGDSALYFCASSVEQGTEAFFGQGTRLTVV.